The 2 T cell receptor beta chains below come from one sample, sequenced in a study of shared clonotypes between healthy human individuals. The data were produced by immunoSEQ multiplex PCR, yet TCRdb's version contains in-frame clones alone and is incomplete. The top ten hold more than 0.55% of the sample, which has about 1.1 million clones, approximately 80% seen once. Sequencing was performed on memory CD4+ T cells from PBMCs. Sample subset: CD45RA-negative fraction. These receptors all stem from a man aged 18-30 years in good health. Some clones in this sample may be carry-over from other donors' samples.

The chain combines TRBV7-6 with TRBJ2-2; 7 nucleotides line up with TRBD1. Germline-derived CDR1 and CDR2 are SGHVS and FNYEAQ. With 5 bases clipped from V and 5 bases from J, the junction kept 8 bases outside the gene matches. The CDR3 contains 15 residues. CDR3 in DNA: TGTGCCAGCAGCCTAGACAGGGTCGGGACCGGGGAGCTGTTTTTT. This sequence encodes CASSLDRVGTGELFF.

The V gene is TRBV29-1, the J gene TRBJ2-1; D may be TRBD1 (6 bases). The CDR3 length is 13 residues. Trimming shortened V by 2 bases and J by 7 bases, and 12 bases separated the two germline ends. Germline lookup yields CDR1 SQVTM and CDR2 ANQGSEA. The CDR3 DNA reads as TGCAGCGTTGAAAGGCAGAGGGGGAATGAGCAGTTCTTC. It is translated as CSVERQRGNEQFF.